The 27 T cell receptor beta chains given below trace back to one sample, sequenced in a study of T cell responses to AZD1222 COVID-19 vaccine. Profiling relied on immunoSEQ multiplex PCR, and the TCRdb table lists in-frame clones only, not all of them. The sample has over 150,000 clones, approximately 92% seen once. The sequences come from peripheral blood, collected 28 days after the second dose of the MenACWY control vaccine. Source of these receptors: an adult who received the MenACWY meningococcal vaccine as a control.

The chain links TRBV7-2 to TRBJ1-4, with no clear D. Germline V CDR1 and CDR2: SGHTA, FQGNSA. CDR3 size: 15 residues. Trimming pared 1 base from V and 0 bases from J, leaving 6 bases between. The CDR3 DNA follows: TGTGCCAGCAGCTTAGGGTTTACAACTAATGAAAAACTGTTTTTT. Amino acids: CASSLGFTTNEKLFF.

The V call is TRBV3-1 (or the pseudogene TRBV3-2), the J call TRBJ2-5; D unresolved. Trimming stripped 2 bases from V and 5 bases from J, with 12 bases between. The germline V gene has CDR1 LGHDT and CDR2 YNNKEL (reference sequence). The CDR3 covers 14 residues. The CDR3 is CASSQMSGSETQYF. The CDR3 DNA follows: TGTGCCAGCAGCCAAATGAGTGGTTCGGAGACCCAGTACTTC.

The chain couples TRBV11-2 to TRBJ1-2; 7 bases match TRBD1. The CDR3 is made up of 18 amino acids. Losses at the gene ends were 1 base for V and 1 base for J; bases not matched to a gene: 12. Per germline, CDR1 SGHAT and CDR2 FQNNGV. CDR3 protein: CASSLGIRRGRLNYGYTF. DNA for the CDR3: TGTGCCAGCAGCTTAGGGATAAGGAGGGGGCGCCTTAACTATGGCTACACCTTC.

The V call is TRBV27, the J call TRBJ1-4, with TRBD1 matching 7 bases. The CDR3 has 15 residues. After removal of 5 bases from V and 3 bases from J, the junction contained 6 bases not matched to a gene. Germline V CDR1 and CDR2: MNHEY, SMNVEV (reference sequence). In DNA, the CDR3 is TGTGCCAGCAGTCGACAGGGCGGGTCTAATGAAAAACTGTTTTTT. Translated, it gives CASSRQGGSNEKLFF.

In DNA, the CDR3 is TGTGCCAGTACCCGTGACAGCCTCTATGGCTACACCTTC. Its protein is CASTRDSLYGYTF. This chain connects TRBV19 to TRBJ1-2; perhaps TRBD1 as D (5 bases). CDR3 length equals 13 residues. Trimming took 7 bases from V and 4 from J, leaving 13 bases between them. Germline CDR1 LNHDA, CDR2 SQIVND (reference sequence).

The chain couples TRBV7-8 to TRBJ2-1; 14 bases match TRBD2. This CDR3 is built from 18 residues. Looked up from germline, CDR1 is SGHVS and CDR2 is FQNEAQ. The V gene end was trimmed by 0 bases and the J gene end by 10 bases; junction bases not matched to a gene: 11. CDR3 DNA sequence: TGTGCCAGCAGCTTAGCCGGGAGGACTAGCGGGGGGAGGCGGGAGCAGTTCTTC. Encoded protein: CASSLAGRTSGGRREQFF.

The chain recombines TRBV27 with TRBJ1-1; TRBD1 is a possible D gene (5 bases). Trimming shortened V by 3 bases and J by 8 bases, and 13 bases separated the two germline ends. CDR1 is MNHEY, CDR2 SMNVEV, per germline (reference sequence). This CDR3 is built from 13 residues. The CDR3 DNA reads as TGTGCCAGCAGTTTTTCACAGGCCGCAGAAGCTTTCTTT. Its translation: CASSFSQAAEAFF.

The chain combines TRBV5-1 with TRBJ1-4; D call uncertain. The germline V gene encodes CDR1 SGHRS and CDR2 YFSETQ. This CDR3 spans 13 amino acids. Trimming shortened V by 0 bases and J by 10 bases, and 10 bases separated the two germline ends. The CDR3 sequence is CASSLGGDGKLFF. The CDR3 nucleotides are TGCGCCAGCAGCTTGGGCGGGGATGGAAAACTGTTTTTT. The full variable domain, rest sourced from reference TRBV5-1 and TRBJ1-4, is KAGVTQTPRYLIKTRGQQVTLSCSPISGHRSVSWYQQTPGQGLQFLFEYFSETQRNKGNFPGRFSGRQFSNSRSEMNVSTLELGDSALYLCASSLGGDGKLFFGSGTQLSVL.

This clone was detected once. The chain uses TRBV29-1 and TRBJ2-6, with 9 bases that match TRBD1. The CDR3 runs to 16 residues. The J segment lost 1 base and the V segment lost 7 bases, leaving 8 bases of the junction unmatched. Germline V gene sequence: CDR1 SQVTM, CDR2 ANQGSEA. The CDR3 DNA follows: TGCAGCGCCCAGGGACAGGGCAAATCTGGGGCCAACGTCCTGACTTTC. It codes for CSAQGQGKSGANVLTF. Full variable domain (outside the CDR3, taken from reference TRBV29-1 and TRBJ2-6): SAVISQKPSRDICQRGTSLTIQCQVDSQVTMMFWYRQQPGQSLTLIATANQGSEATYESGFVIDKFPISRPNLTFSTLTVSNMSPEDSSIYLCSAQGQGKSGANVLTFGAGSRLTVL.

This clone was recorded only once. V usage is TRBV5-4 and J usage is TRBJ1-2, with unresolved D. Deletions cut 2 bases from V and 6 bases from J, with 11 bases between. CDR3 length equals 13 residues. CDR1 SGHNT and CDR2 YYREEE come from the germline V gene (reference sequence). The CDR3 nucleotides read TGTGCCAGCAGCTTTCCAGGATCCCATGGCTACACCTTC. Protein sequence: CASSFPGSHGYTF.

The J gene is TRBJ2-7, the V gene TRBV7-9, with D unresolved. CDR3 length equals 13 residues. Trimming left V 5 bases short and J 2 bases short, with 10 bases between. Germline V CDR1 and CDR2: SEHNR, FQNEAQ (reference sequence). The CDR3 reads CASSHTWPYEQYF. DNA for the CDR3: TGTGCCAGCAGCCACACATGGCCCTACGAGCAGTACTTC.

This chain uses TRBV6-1 with TRBJ1-6; 11 bases line up with TRBD1. The length of the CDR3 is 18 residues. Germline CDR1 MNHNS, CDR2 SASEGT. V gave up 2 bases and J gave up 7 bases; unmatched junction bases: 10. This CDR3 is CASSENRGQGATNSPLHF. CDR3 DNA sequence: TGTGCCAGCAGTGAAAATCGAGGACAGGGGGCTACAAATTCACCCCTCCACTTT.

V and J are TRBV3-1 (or the pseudogene TRBV3-2) and TRBJ2-2; 12 nucleotides agree with TRBD2. The CDR3 runs 17 residues. The junction had 10 bases not matched to a gene; V was cut back by 8 bases and J by 3 bases. Germline-derived CDR1 and CDR2 are LGHDT and YNNKEL (reference sequence). The CDR3 protein is CASAPTSGGLYTGELFF. The CDR3 DNA is TGTGCCAGCGCCCCGACTAGCGGGGGCCTATACACCGGGGAGCTGTTTTTT.

The rearrangement joins TRBV11-2 to TRBJ2-3; D is undetermined. The CDR3 runs 11 residues. The germline V gene encodes CDR1 SGHAT and CDR2 FQNNGV. Trimming removed 6 bases at V and 2 bases at J, with 3 bases between. CDR3 DNA sequence: TGTGCCAGCAGTCACACAGATACGCAGTATTTT. Translation gives CASSHTDTQYF.

The J gene is TRBJ1-3, the V gene TRBV13; no clear D gene. The ends were cut back, 2 bases at V and 0 bases at J, with 8 bases in the middle. The CDR3 length is 15 residues. The germline V gene has CDR1 PRHDT and CDR2 FYEKMQ (reference sequence). The CDR3 nucleotides are TGTGCCAGCAGCTTAAGGCTGAACTCTGGAAACACCATATATTTT. Translating gives CASSLRLNSGNTIYF.

The V and J genes are TRBV6-1 and TRBJ1-3; the D is unclear. Germline V CDR1 and CDR2: MNHNS, SASEGT. The CDR3 has 16 amino acids. V was cut by 2 bases and J by 0 bases, with 11 bases left in between. The CDR3 loop is CASSEQVVISGNTIYF. DNA for the CDR3: TGTGCCAGCAGTGAACAAGTTGTTATCTCTGGAAACACCATATATTTT.

The chain joins TRBV19 to TRBJ1-2, with 7 bases that match TRBD1. J gave up 3 bases and V 9 bases, and 4 bases lay outside the gene matches. This CDR3 is 12 amino acids long. The germline gives CDR1 LNHDA, CDR2 SQIVND (reference sequence). The CDR3 sequence: CASAGQHYGYTF. The CDR3 DNA follows: TGTGCCAGCGCGGGACAGCACTATGGCTACACCTTC. Looking up the rest from reference TRBV19 and TRBJ1-2 gives the full variable domain: DGGITQSPKYLFRKEGQNVTLSCEQNLNHDAMYWYRQDPGQGLRLIYYSQIVNDFQKGDIAEGYSVSREKKESFPLTVTSAQKNPTAFYLCASAGQHYGYTFGSGTRLTVV.

This chain links TRBV13 with TRBJ1-1; 11 nucleotides align to TRBD1. Germline CDR1 reads PRHDT; CDR2 reads FYEKMQ (reference sequence). V was pared by 5 bases and J by 1 base, with 3 bases of the junction left unmatched. The CDR3 extends over 15 amino acids. The CDR3 loop reads CASSPGTGGNTEAFF. The CDR3 DNA sequence: TGTGCCAGCAGCCCTGGGACAGGGGGGAACACTGAAGCTTTCTTT.

The rearrangement links TRBV6-4 to TRBJ2-3, with 10 positions matching TRBD2. The CDR3 spans 16 residues. Germline V gene lookup returns CDR1 MRHNA and CDR2 SNTAGT. J was trimmed by 0 bases and V by 6 bases; bases with no gene match: 6. CDR3 coding DNA: TGTGCCAGCAGCCTTTTTAGCGGGGGGAGCACAGATACGCAGTATTTT. Translation: CASSLFSGGSTDTQYF.

This clone was found once. The CDR3 sequence is CSASGRGYYEQYF. The CDR3 coding sequence is TGCAGTGCTAGTGGGCGGGGGTACTACGAGCAGTACTTC. V gene TRBV20-1 combines with J gene TRBJ2-7, with 7 nucleotides matching TRBD2. J lost 3 bases, V lost 3 bases, and 5 bases had no gene match. The CDR3 contains 13 residues. CDR1 and CDR2 from the germline V gene are DFQATT and SNEGSKA (reference sequence).

This chain uses TRBV28 with TRBJ1-5; unclear D gene. V lost 7 bases and J lost 4, with 11 bases in between. The CDR3 has 13 residues. The germline gives CDR1 MDHEN, CDR2 SYDVKM. CDR3 DNA: TGTGCCAGCACTCCCGGGAGAAATCAGCCCCAGCATTTT. Encoded protein: CASTPGRNQPQHF.

The chain links TRBV27 to TRBJ1-4, with 9 nucleotides matching TRBD1. CDR3 length equals 15 residues. Unmatched junction bases numbered 8, after V lost 7 bases and J lost 5 bases. CDR1 and CDR2 from the germline V gene are MNHEY and SMNVEV (reference sequence). The CDR3 here is CASKGFGQGNEKLFF. As DNA, the CDR3 is TGTGCCAGCAAAGGTTTTGGACAGGGGAATGAAAAACTGTTTTTT.

The genes are TRBV3-1 (or the pseudogene TRBV3-2) and TRBJ1-2, with 9 bases aligning to TRBD1. The CDR3 is made up of 21 amino acids. The germline V gene has CDR1 LGHDT and CDR2 YNNKEL (reference sequence). The J segment lost 4 bases and the V segment lost 4 bases, leaving 25 bases of the junction unmatched. The CDR3 DNA sequence: TGTGCCAGCAGCCCCTACAGAGCACTGGGACAGGGACTACCTTTTGGCTATGGCTACACCTTC. Translation: CASSPYRALGQGLPFGYGYTF.

The chain is built from TRBV30 and TRBJ1-6; no clear D. The CDR3 consists of 15 residues. Between the trimmed V and J ends, which lost 4 bases and 0 bases, there was a span of 10 bases. Germline CDR1 is GTSNPN and CDR2 is SVGIG (reference sequence). For the CDR3, the DNA is TGTGCCTGGAAATCAGAGAGCTCCTATAATTCACCCCTCCACTTT. Protein sequence: CAWKSESSYNSPLHF. The full variable domain, completed using reference TRBV30 and TRBJ1-6, is SQTIHQWPATLVQPVGSPLSLECTVEGTSNPNLYWYRQAAGRGLQLLFYSVGIGQISSEVPQNLSASRPQDRQFILSSKKLLLSDSGFYLCAWKSESSYNSPLHFGNGTRLTVT.

The chain combines TRBV7-6 with TRBJ2-2; the match to TRBD1 covers 8 bases. V trimming: 5 bases; J trimming: 5 bases; junction bases outside the gene matches: 4. CDR1 SGHVS and CDR2 FNYEAQ come from the germline V gene. This CDR3 is built from 14 residues. CDR3 amino acids: CASSGQGNTGELFF. CDR3 nucleotide sequence: TGTGCCAGCAGCGGACAGGGAAATACCGGGGAGCTGTTTTTT.

The V call is TRBV3-1 (or the pseudogene TRBV3-2), the J call TRBJ1-6, with D maybe TRBD1 (5 bases). Trimming removed 6 bases at V and 7 bases at J, with 13 bases between. CDR3 length: 14 residues. Germline V gene data show CDR1 as LGHDT and CDR2 as YNNKEL (reference sequence). The CDR3, as DNA: TGTGCCAGCAGACCCCAGGGCATCAATTCACCCCTCCACTTT. It codes for CASRPQGINSPLHF.

The chain combines TRBV27 with TRBJ2-5, with a weak D call TRBD1 (5 bases). Germline-derived CDR1 and CDR2 are MNHEY and SMNVEV (reference sequence). Trimming took off 5 bases at V and 0 bases at J, with 13 bases between the two ends. CDR3 length: 15 amino acids. The CDR3 region has the DNA TGTGCCAGCAGTCAGGGATGGGCCTACCAAGAGACCCAGTACTTC. It yields the protein CASSQGWAYQETQYF.